Listed below are T cell receptor beta chains from one sample, sequenced in a study of OX40 agonist ivuxolimab in advanced cancers. The protocol was immunoSEQ multiplex PCR, while the TCRdb copy is restricted to in-frame clones and leaves out a portion. The sample holds approximately 89,000 clones; roughly 87% are singletons and the top ten take approximately 0.5%. Sequenced material: CD4+ or CD8+ T cells sorted from blood, taken in a trial of the OX40 agonist ivuxolimab. The receptors here all came from an adult with an advanced solid tumor such as melanoma, head and neck, liver or kidney cancer. The CDR3 runs from the conserved cysteine through the conserved F or W. D genes are given only for firm matches.

13,-,TRBV6-5,CASSYSGPYEQYF
15,TRBD2,TRBV7-9,CASSSSGLSYNEQFF
17,-,TRBV18,CASSPNLSRGGREKLFF
12,-,TRBV28,CASTLGGPGYTF
14,TRBD2,TRBV6-5,CASSLHGGSDTQYF
16,-,TRBV5-1,CASSFYAGANTGELFF
15,TRBD1,TRBV7-9,CASSPRDRVQIGYTF
14,-,TRBV5-4,CASSLFRQNTEAFF
17,-,TRBV5-4,CASSPGAGAQNSGELFF
17,TRBD1,TRBV28,CASSSKLWTGLNQPQHF
14,-,TRBV6-1,CAIPGINSNQPQHF
14,-,TRBV7-2,CASSLTLSSYEQYF
13,-,TRBV4-3,CASSQDYQETQYF
14,TRBD2,TRBV2,CASSEGGGEYTQYF
13,-,TRBV6-6,CASSYSDSQPQHF
14,-,TRBV11-2,CASSLASGEVPLHF
14,-,TRBV19,CASSKAGNNYGYTF
15,-,TRBV10-3,CAISEPGGPGETQYF
14,TRBD1,TRBV5-4,CASSLGTAENEQYF
13,TRBD1,TRBV23-1,CASSWDSNNEQFF
16,-,TRBV18,CASSPGTPASGSSAFF
15,-,TRBV7-2,CASSELGAVAYEQYF
15,TRBD1,TRBV9,CASSAGQGANSPLHF
12,-,TRBV6-6,CASGQTPGTQYF
17,TRBD1,TRBV4-2,CASSQEGGGQGYNEQFF